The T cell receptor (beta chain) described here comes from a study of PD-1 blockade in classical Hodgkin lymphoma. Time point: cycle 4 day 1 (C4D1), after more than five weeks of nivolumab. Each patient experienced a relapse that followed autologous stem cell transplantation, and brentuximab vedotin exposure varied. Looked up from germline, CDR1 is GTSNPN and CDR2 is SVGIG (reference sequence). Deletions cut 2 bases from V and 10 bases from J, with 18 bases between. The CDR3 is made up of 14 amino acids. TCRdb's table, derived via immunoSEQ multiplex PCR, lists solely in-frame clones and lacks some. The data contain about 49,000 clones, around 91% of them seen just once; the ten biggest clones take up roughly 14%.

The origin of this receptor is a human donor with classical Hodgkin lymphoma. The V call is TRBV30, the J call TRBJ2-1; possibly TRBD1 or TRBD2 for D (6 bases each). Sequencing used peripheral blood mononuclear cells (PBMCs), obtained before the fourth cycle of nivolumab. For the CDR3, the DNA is TGTGCCTGGAGTCCCCCTCCCGGGGGCAAGGAGCAGTTCTTC. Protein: CAWSPPPGGKEQFF.